This T cell receptor (beta chain) was profiled in a study of OX40 agonist ivuxolimab in advanced cancers. Overall study context: Patients in the trial were receiving intravenous ivuxolimab every 2 weeks, at doses of 0.01 to 10 mg/kg.

CDR1 and CDR2 (germline): MNHNS, SASEGT. The V end lost 6 bases, the J end lost 1 base, and 6 bases lay between the germline ends. The CDR3 has 12 amino acids. Sequenced by immunoSEQ multiplex PCR; TCRdb stores in-frame clones only, minus some. The sample lists tens of thousands of clones, roughly 87% occurring once. The study sampled blood at baseline, cycle 4 day 1, and cycle 7 day 1. The sequence was collected from an adult with an advanced solid tumor such as melanoma, head and neck, liver or kidney cancer. Sequenced here: CD4+ or CD8+ T cells sorted from blood, sampled in a trial of the OX40 agonist ivuxolimab. This chain connects TRBV6-1 to TRBJ1-2, with D unresolved. The CDR3 nucleotides are TGTGCCAGCAGGGGGTTTAACTATGGCTACACCTTC. Protein sequence: CASRGFNYGYTF.